The next 20 T cell receptor beta chains were all read from a single sample in a study of T cell repertoires in cytomegalovirus infection (dated by TCRdb to between 2018 and 2020). The instrument given in TCRdb is Illumina HiSeq 1500. TCRdb reprocessing: public reads trimmed at Q25 with fastp, clones called with MiXCR, in-frame beta chains kept. A single entry per CDR3 protein holds the most common genes and DNA from its merged rows. The sample has 150,000 to 200,000 distinct CDR3 sequences on record, 15% to 20% of them singletons. The ten largest clones take up 25% of the sample. Sequencing input: CD8+ T cells from PBMCs. Source of these receptors: a human donor in good health (CMV status not recorded). Some clones in this sample may be carry-over from other donors' samples.

Ten or more counts support this clonotype. This chain connects TRBV20-1 to TRBJ2-3; D call uncertain. The germline V gene encodes CDR1 DFQATT and CDR2 SNEGSKA (reference sequence). The CDR3 runs to 15 residues. Deletions cut 5 bases from V and 2 bases from J, with 17 bases between. The CDR3 region is CSADPYEIYTDTQYF. For the CDR3, the DNA is TGCAGTGCTGACCCATATGAGATCTACACAGATACGCAGTATTTT.

CDR3 sequence: CSARVVDLTGNSPLHF. The CDR3 DNA reads as TGCAGTGCTAGGGTCGTGGACTTGACGGGGAATTCACCCCTCCACTTT. The V gene is TRBV20-1, the J gene TRBJ1-6; D unresolved. Germline-derived CDR1 and CDR2 are DFQATT and SNEGSKA (reference sequence). V gave up 3 bases and J gave up 7 bases, with 19 bases separating them. The CDR3 is 16 amino acids.

This clonotype was observed a handful of times. V and J are TRBV4-1 and TRBJ1-1; no clear D gene. The V gene's germline CDR1 is MGHRA and CDR2 YSYEKL. There are 13 residues in the CDR3. V was pared by 2 bases and J by 5 bases, with 9 bases between. CDR3 in amino acids: CASSQLERTEAFF. The CDR3 nucleotides read TGCGCCAGCAGCCAATTGGAGCGGACTGAAGCTTTCTTT.

In its sample, this clonotype was seen many times. The chain carries TRBV7-8 and TRBJ2-5; the D gene is possibly TRBD1 (5 bases). Germline CDR1 is SGHVS and CDR2 is FQNEAQ. V was pared by 2 bases and J by 3 bases, with 10 bases between. The CDR3 consists of 14 residues. The DNA for the CDR3 is TGTGCCAGCAGCTTATGGCAGGGCGAAGAGACCCAGTACTTC. Translating gives CASSLWQGEETQYF.

This clonotype occurred once. The genes are TRBV4-2 and TRBJ2-3; D remains unclear. This CDR3 has 13 residues. CDR1 is LGHNA, CDR2 YNFKEQ, per germline. Trimming removed 0 bases from V and 4 bases from J, with 5 bases in between. DNA for the CDR3: TGTGCCAGCAGCCAAGAAACGGCAGATACGCAGTATTTT. Protein: CASSQETADTQYF.

The V call is TRBV7-2, the J call TRBJ2-7; D gene uncertain. Germline V lookup: CDR1 SGHTA, CDR2 FQGNSA. The CDR3 runs to 13 residues. The V gene lost 5 bases and the J gene lost 3 bases, with 11 bases spanning the gap. This chain's CDR3 is CASSPAKSYEQYF. In DNA, the CDR3 is TGTGCCAGCAGCCCCGCCAAGAGCTACGAGCAGTACTTC.

The chain combines TRBV29-1 with TRBJ2-7; a weak D match, TRBD1 (7 bases). The CDR3 is 17 amino acids. The V end was cut by 1 base, the J end by 0 bases, with 19 bases between. Germline V gives CDR1 SQVTM, CDR2 ANQGSEA. The CDR3 DNA sequence: TGCAGCGTTGAAGCTTCATGGGGGGACAGAAGCTCCTACGAGCAGTACTTC. Its translation: CSVEASWGDRSSYEQYF.

This clonotype came up a few times. The chain employs TRBV6-4 and TRBJ1-5; no definite D call. Germline values: CDR1 MRHNA, CDR2 SNTAGT. Trimming removed 0 bases at V and 0 bases at J, with 9 bases between. The CDR3 contains 16 residues. Written as DNA, the CDR3 is TGTGCCAGCAGTGACTCGAAGGTCTATAGCAATCAGCCCCAGCATTTT. Residues: CASSDSKVYSNQPQHF.

This chain links TRBV7-4 with TRBJ1-4; TRBD1 is a possible D gene (5 bases). Per the germline V gene, CDR1 is SGHVT and CDR2 is SQSDAQ. The CDR3 consists of 16 residues. V was clipped by 4 bases and J by 4 bases, with 16 bases between them. Written as DNA, the CDR3 is TGTGCCAGCAGCTCGGGACCGCCGTTCCATAATGAAAAACTGTTTTTT. Translation: CASSSGPPFHNEKLFF.

This clonotype occurred a few times. CDR3 region: CASSFPTATEAFF. As DNA, the CDR3 is TGTGCCAGCAGCTTCCCAACGGCCACTGAAGCTTTCTTT. J is TRBJ1-1 and V is TRBV6-5; unclear D gene. V lost 6 bases and J lost 4, with 12 bases in between. There are 13 residues in the CDR3. Germline loops: CDR1 MNHEY, CDR2 SVGAGI.

The chain employs TRBV6-2 or TRBV6-3 and TRBJ2-7; a possible D gene is TRBD1 (5 bases). In germline, CDR1 is MNHEY, CDR2 SVGEGT. The CDR3 has 14 amino acids. Trimming pared 5 bases from V and 3 bases from J, leaving 14 bases between. The CDR3 sequence is CASSHGPRGYEQYF. The DNA for the CDR3 is TGTGCCAGCAGTCACGGACCTAGGGGCTACGAGCAGTACTTC.

The CDR3 nucleotides are TGTGCCAGCAGCTTAGACCGGGACAGGGACAATGAGCAGTTCTTC. Protein sequence: CASSLDRDRDNEQFF. The chain links TRBV7-6 to TRBJ2-1; TRBD1 matches 9 bases. The CDR3 sequence is 15 residues long. V lost 1 base to trimming and J lost 5 bases; unmatched junction nucleotides: 3. CDR1 and CDR2 from the germline V gene are SGHVS and FNYEAQ.

This clonotype appeared a few times. The V gene is TRBV7-8, the J gene TRBJ2-3; a possible D gene is TRBD1 (6 bases). Per the germline V gene, CDR1 is SGHVS and CDR2 is FQNEAQ. This CDR3 has 16 residues. Trimming left V 0 bases short and J 0 bases short, with 10 bases between. The CDR3 is CASSLAGTRSTDTQYF. The CDR3 DNA reads TGTGCCAGCAGCTTAGCCGGGACAAGGAGCACAGATACGCAGTATTTT. The whole variable domain, filled in from reference TRBV7-8 and TRBJ2-3, reads GAGVSQSPRYKVAKRGQDVALRCDPISGHVSLFWYQQALGQGPEFLTYFQNEAQLDKSGLPSDRFFAERPEGSVSTLKIQRTQQEDSAVYLCASSLAGTRSTDTQYFGPGTRLTVL.

This clonotype turned up a few times. The chain has TRBV29-1 and TRBJ2-2; tentatively, D is TRBD1 (5 bases). Between the trimmed V and J ends, which lost 4 bases and 3 bases, there was a span of 6 bases. The CDR3 consists of 12 residues. Per germline, CDR1 SQVTM and CDR2 ANQGSEA. CDR3 region: CSVGQYTGELFF. CDR3 in DNA: TGCAGCGTTGGACAGTACACCGGGGAGCTGTTTTTT.

The chain is built from TRBV4-1 and TRBJ2-3; 13 bases are shared with TRBD2. The CDR3 contains 17 residues. V lost 2 bases to trimming and J lost 1 base; unmatched junction nucleotides: 3. The germline CDR1 and CDR2 sequences are MGHRA and YSYEKL. The CDR3 DNA reads as TGCGCCAGCAGCCAACCTGGACTAGCGGGGGGCACAGATACGCAGTATTTT. Translating gives CASSQPGLAGGTDTQYF.

This clonotype was counted a few times. This chain joins TRBV7-9 and TRBJ2-1; the D gene could be TRBD1 or TRBD2 (6 bases each). Per germline, CDR1 SEHNR and CDR2 FQNEAQ (reference sequence). The CDR3 loop spans 16 amino acids. The V end was cut by 8 bases, the J end by 8 bases, with 25 bases between. The CDR3 bases are TGTGCCAGCGGCTCTAGAGTCGGGGGCAAATTCGATGAGCAGTTCTTC. Encoded protein: CASGSRVGGKFDEQFF. Together with reference TRBV7-9 and TRBJ2-1, the CDR3 gives the full variable domain: DTGVSQNPRHKITKRGQNVTFRCDPISEHNRLYWYRQTLGQGPEFLTYFQNEAQLEKSRLLSDRFSAERPKGSFSTLEIQRTEQGDSAMYLCASGSRVGGKFDEQFFGPGTRLTVL.

The V and J genes are TRBV12-3 or TRBV12-4 and TRBJ1-5; 7 bases line up with TRBD1. V dropped 5 bases and J dropped 2; count of bases not matched to a gene: 3. This CDR3 spans 14 amino acids. The CDR3 DNA reads TGTGCCAGCAGTATCGGGACAGGCAATCAGCCCCAGCATTTT. This gives the protein CASSIGTGNQPQHF.

V and J are TRBV7-9 and TRBJ2-5; TRBD1 agrees at 8 bases. The CDR3 runs to 13 residues. V shed 5 bases and J 5 bases; nucleotides not matched to a gene: 4. Germline CDR1 reads SEHNR; CDR2 reads FQNEAQ (reference sequence). CDR3 coding DNA: TGTGCCAGCAGCCCGGCAGGGGGCGAGACCCAGTACTTC. Translated, it gives CASSPAGGETQYF.

This clonotype was detected a few times. The rearrangement links TRBV4-1 to TRBJ2-1; TRBD1 matches 7 bases. Trimming at V came to 6 bases and at J to 0 bases, leaving 8 bases not matched to a gene. The length of the CDR3 is 16 residues. Germline V gene data show CDR1 as MGHRA and CDR2 as YSYEKL. The CDR3 nucleotides read TGCGCCAGCAGGATCCGGACAGGAAGCTCCTACAATGAGCAGTTCTTC. It specifies CASRIRTGSSYNEQFF.

This clonotype has more than one count but fewer than ten. The V call is TRBV20-1, the J call TRBJ2-3; D may be TRBD2 (6 bases). Looked up from germline, CDR1 is DFQATT and CDR2 is SNEGSKA (reference sequence). Trimming removed 3 bases at V and 4 bases at J, with 17 bases between. CDR3 length equals 15 residues. CDR3 protein: CSARYRGRRADTQYF. The CDR3 coding sequence is TGCAGTGCTAGGTATAGGGGCAGGAGGGCAGATACGCAGTATTTT.